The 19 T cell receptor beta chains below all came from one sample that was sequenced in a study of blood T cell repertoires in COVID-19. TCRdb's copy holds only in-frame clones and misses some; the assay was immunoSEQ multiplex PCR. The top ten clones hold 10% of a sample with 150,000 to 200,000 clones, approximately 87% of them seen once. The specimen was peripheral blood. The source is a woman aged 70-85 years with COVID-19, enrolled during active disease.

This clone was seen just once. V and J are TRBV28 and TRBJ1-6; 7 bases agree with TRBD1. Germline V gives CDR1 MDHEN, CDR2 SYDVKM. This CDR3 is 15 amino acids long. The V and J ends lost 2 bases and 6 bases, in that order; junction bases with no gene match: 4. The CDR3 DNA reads TGTGCCAGCAGTTTACTGCAGGGGGTTAATTCACCCCTCCACTTT. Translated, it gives CASSLLQGVNSPLHF.

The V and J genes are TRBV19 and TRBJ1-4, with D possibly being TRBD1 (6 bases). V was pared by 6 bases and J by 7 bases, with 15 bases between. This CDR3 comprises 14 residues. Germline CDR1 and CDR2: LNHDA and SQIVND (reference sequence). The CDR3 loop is CASSIRGGVEKLFF. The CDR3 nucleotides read TGTGCCAGTAGCATTAGGGGGGGCGTTGAAAAACTGTTTTTT.

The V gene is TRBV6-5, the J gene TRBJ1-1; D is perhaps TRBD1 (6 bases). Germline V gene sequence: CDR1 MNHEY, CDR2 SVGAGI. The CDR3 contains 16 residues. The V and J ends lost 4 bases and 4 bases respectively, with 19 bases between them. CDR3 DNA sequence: TGTGCCAGCAGTTCATATAACAGGGATAAAGGCACTGAAGCTTTCTTT. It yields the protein CASSSYNRDKGTEAFF.

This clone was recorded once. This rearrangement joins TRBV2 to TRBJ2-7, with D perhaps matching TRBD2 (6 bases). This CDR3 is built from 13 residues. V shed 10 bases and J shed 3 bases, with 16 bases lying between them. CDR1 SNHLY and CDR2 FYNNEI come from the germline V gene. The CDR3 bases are TGTGCCACCTCCCCGGGACTTTTCTACGAGCAGTACTTC. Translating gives CATSPGLFYEQYF.

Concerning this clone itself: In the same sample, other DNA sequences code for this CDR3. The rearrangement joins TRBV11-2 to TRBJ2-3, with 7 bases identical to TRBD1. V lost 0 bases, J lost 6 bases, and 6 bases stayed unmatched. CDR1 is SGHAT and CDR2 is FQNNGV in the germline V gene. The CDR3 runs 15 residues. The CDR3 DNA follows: TGTGCCAGCAGCTTAGACCGGACAGGCGGGGATACGCAGTATTTT. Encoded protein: CASSLDRTGGDTQYF.

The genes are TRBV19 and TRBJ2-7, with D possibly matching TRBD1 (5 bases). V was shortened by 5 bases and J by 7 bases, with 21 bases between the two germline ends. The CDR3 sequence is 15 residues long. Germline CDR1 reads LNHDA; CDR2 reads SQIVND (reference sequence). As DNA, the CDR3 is TGTGCCAGTAGTCCTGGGGCAGGGCAGAATAGGGAGCAGTACTTC. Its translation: CASSPGAGQNREQYF. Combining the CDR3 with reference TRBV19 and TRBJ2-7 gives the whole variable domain DGGITQSPKYLFRKEGQNVTLSCEQNLNHDAMYWYRQDPGQGLRLIYYSQIVNDFQKGDIAEGYSVSREKKESFPLTVTSAQKNPTAFYLCASSPGAGQNREQYFGPGTRLTVT.

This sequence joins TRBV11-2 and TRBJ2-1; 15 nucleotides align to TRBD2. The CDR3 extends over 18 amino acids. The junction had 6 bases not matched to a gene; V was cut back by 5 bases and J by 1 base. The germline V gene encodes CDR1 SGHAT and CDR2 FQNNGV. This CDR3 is CASSTRTSGGVSYNEQFF. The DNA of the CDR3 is TGTGCCAGCAGCACCCGGACTAGCGGGGGGGTTTCCTACAATGAGCAGTTCTTC.

CDR3 protein: CATSRAVGNQPQHF. The CDR3 bases are TGTGCCACCAGCAGAGCGGTGGGCAATCAGCCCCAGCATTTT. V gene TRBV15 combines with J gene TRBJ1-5; no clear D. The CDR3 length is 14 residues. Germline V gives CDR1 LNHNV, CDR2 YYDKDF (reference sequence). V was pared by 1 base and J by 2 bases, with 6 bases between.

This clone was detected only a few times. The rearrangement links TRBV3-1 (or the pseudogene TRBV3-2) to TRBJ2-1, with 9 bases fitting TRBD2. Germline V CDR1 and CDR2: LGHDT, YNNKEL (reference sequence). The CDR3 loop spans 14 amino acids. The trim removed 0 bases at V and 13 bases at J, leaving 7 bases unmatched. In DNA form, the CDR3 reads TGTGCCAGCAGCCAAGAACGGCTAGCGGGGACCCAGTTCTTC. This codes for CASSQERLAGTQFF.

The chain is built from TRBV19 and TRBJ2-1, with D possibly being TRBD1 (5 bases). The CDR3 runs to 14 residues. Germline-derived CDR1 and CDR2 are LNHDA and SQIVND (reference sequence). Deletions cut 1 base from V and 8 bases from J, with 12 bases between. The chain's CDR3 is CASSIGRVGDEQFF. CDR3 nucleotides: TGTGCCAGTAGTATAGGCAGGGTTGGCGATGAGCAGTTCTTC.

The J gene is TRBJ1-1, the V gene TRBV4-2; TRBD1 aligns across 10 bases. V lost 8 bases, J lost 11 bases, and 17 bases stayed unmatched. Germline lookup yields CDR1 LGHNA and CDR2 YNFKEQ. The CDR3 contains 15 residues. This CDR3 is CASGRGTGTGVGAFF. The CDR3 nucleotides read TGTGCCAGCGGGAGAGGTACAGGGACAGGGGTAGGTGCTTTCTTT.

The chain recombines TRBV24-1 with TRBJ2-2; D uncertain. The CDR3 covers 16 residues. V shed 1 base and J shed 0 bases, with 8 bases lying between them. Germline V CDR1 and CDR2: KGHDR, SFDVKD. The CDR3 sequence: CATSDFNRPNTGELFF. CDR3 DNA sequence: TGTGCCACCAGTGATTTTAACAGACCGAACACCGGGGAGCTGTTTTTT.

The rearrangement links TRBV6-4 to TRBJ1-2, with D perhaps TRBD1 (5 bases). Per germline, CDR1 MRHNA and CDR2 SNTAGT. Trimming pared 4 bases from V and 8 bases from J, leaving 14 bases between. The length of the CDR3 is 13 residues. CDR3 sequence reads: CASSARGSGGYTF. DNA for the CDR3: TGTGCCAGCAGTGCTAGGGGTTCCGGCGGCTACACCTTC.

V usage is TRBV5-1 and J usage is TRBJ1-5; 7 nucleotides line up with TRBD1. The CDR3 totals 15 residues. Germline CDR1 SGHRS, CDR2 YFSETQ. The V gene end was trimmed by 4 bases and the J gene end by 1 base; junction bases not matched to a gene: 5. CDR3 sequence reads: CASSETGVSNQPQHF. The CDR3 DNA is TGCGCCAGCAGCGAAACAGGGGTCAGCAATCAGCCCCAGCATTTT.

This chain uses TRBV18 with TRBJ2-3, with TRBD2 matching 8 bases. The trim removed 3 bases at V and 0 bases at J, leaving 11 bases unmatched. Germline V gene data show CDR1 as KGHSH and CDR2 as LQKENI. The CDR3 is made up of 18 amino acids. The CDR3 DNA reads TGTGCCAGCTCACCCGGAGATAGGACTAGCACTAGCACAGATACGCAGTATTTT. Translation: CASSPGDRTSTSTDTQYF.

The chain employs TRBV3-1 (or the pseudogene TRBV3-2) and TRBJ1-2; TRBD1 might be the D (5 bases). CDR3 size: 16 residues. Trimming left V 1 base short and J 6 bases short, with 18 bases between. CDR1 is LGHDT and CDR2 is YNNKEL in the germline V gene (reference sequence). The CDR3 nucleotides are TGTGCCAGCAGCCAAGTGGGAAGGGGAACGGGCCATGGCTACACCTTC. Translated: CASSQVGRGTGHGYTF.

CDR3 sequence reads: CASSLLPGMETQYF. In DNA form, the CDR3 reads TGTGCCAGCAGTTTACTGCCGGGAATGGAGACCCAGTACTTC. This rearrangement joins TRBV27 to TRBJ2-5, with D tentatively TRBD2 (5 bases). The V end was cut by 2 bases, the J end by 5 bases, with 12 bases between. The CDR3 contains 14 residues. Germline lookup yields CDR1 MNHEY and CDR2 SMNVEV (reference sequence).

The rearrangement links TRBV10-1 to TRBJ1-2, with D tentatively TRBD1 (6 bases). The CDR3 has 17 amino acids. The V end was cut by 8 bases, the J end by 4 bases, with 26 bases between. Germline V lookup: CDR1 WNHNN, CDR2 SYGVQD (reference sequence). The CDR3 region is CASPRAGQPCAFYGYTF. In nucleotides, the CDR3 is TGCGCCAGCCCCAGAGCAGGACAGCCGTGTGCCTTCTATGGCTACACCTTC.

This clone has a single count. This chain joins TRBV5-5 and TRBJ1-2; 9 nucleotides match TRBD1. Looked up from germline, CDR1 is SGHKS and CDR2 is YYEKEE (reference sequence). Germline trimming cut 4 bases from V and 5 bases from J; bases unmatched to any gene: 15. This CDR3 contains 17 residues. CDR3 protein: CASSPGDRAGSVYGYTF. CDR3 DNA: TGTGCCAGCAGCCCCGGGGACAGGGCGGGAAGCGTTTATGGCTACACCTTC.